Below, 3 T cell receptor beta chains from the same sample are listed, as sequenced in a study of neurological immune-mediated disorders. TCRdb passed the 5' RACE reads through MiXCR, listing each CDR3 protein once. The table has about 48,000 distinct CDR3 sequences, approximately 5.8% seen once. The specimen sequenced was CD4+ T cells from blood. Receptor source: a woman in her late teens or twenties with multiple sclerosis.

This clonotype was observed at least ten times. This chain connects TRBV15 to TRBJ1-4; D remains unclear. CDR1 LNHNV and CDR2 YYDKDF come from the germline V gene (reference sequence). CDR3 length: 15 amino acids. V was shortened by 1 base and J by 4 bases, with 10 bases between the two germline ends. This CDR3 reads CATSRAAGDNEKLFF. CDR3 bases: TGTGCCACCAGCAGAGCTGCCGGCGATAATGAAAAACTGTTTTTT.

This chain uses TRBV5-4 with TRBJ2-3; 10 nucleotides match TRBD2. Trimming cost V 5 bases and J 0 bases; bases outside gene matches: 3. Germline-derived CDR1 and CDR2 are SGHNT and YYREEE (reference sequence). The CDR3 consists of 15 residues. CDR3 amino acids: CASRGLANSTDTQYF. DNA for the CDR3: TGTGCCAGCAGGGGACTAGCGAATAGCACAGATACGCAGTATTTT.

This clonotype was seen many times. The J gene is TRBJ1-2, the V gene TRBV6-2 or TRBV6-3; possibly TRBD1 for D (6 bases). CDR3 length: 13 residues. Trimming left V 5 bases short and J 4 bases short, with 11 bases between. Per germline, CDR1 MNHEY and CDR2 SVGEGT. The chain's CDR3 is CASSKDSIYGYTF. CDR3 nucleotide sequence: TGTGCCAGCAGTAAGGACAGTATCTATGGCTACACCTTC.